This TCR beta chain stems from a study of T cells after yellow fever vaccination (dated by TCRdb to between 2018 and 2021). Background on the whole study: The SMART-Seq v4 Ultra Low Input RNA kit was used to prepare libraries from fractions with low cell numbers. To follow T-cell clones before and after both primary and booster YFV17D yellow fever vaccination, bulk TCR alpha and beta repertoires underwent longitudinal sequencing. Two healthy male donors, one aged 18 to 30 and one aged 30 to 39 years, were included in the cohort. Bulk PBMC replicates and cell subsets were isolated from blood drawn at multiple timepoints before and after both primary and secondary immunization.

Based on the germline V gene, the CDR1 and CDR2 sequences are SQVTM and ANQGSEA. Taken from cysteine to phenylalanine, the CDR3 has 15 residues. Only the CDR3 part of the read is kept: 45 bases, read in frame from the first base. The junction shows trimming of 6 bases on V and 2 bases on J, and the gene matches do not reach 7 bases of it. Results the study describes overall, beyond this receptor: FACS-sorted repertoires could contain abundant contaminating clonotypes from the bulk population, so computational filtering was required. Because the study included only two donors, the extent to which the findings can be generalized is limited. Compared with the primary T-cell response, the secondary T-cell response was weaker but faster, peaking on day 5 rather than day 15. Most clones expanded after primary vaccination (about 96% of CD4 and about 85% of CD8) were re-detected after the booster, suggesting that broad memory maintenance occurred. A small share of clonotypes occurred in both CD4 and CD8 compartments, likely arising from convergent recombination.

The sequencer was an Illumina NovaSeq 6000. TCR cDNA was synthesized by 5'RACE template switching, which introduced a universal primer site and unique molecular identifiers. Priming for cDNA synthesis came from both the TCR alpha and TCR beta constant segments. Two PCR steps were used to amplify libraries, with sample barcodes and sequencing adapters being added in the second step. Libraries were sequenced on Illumina HiSeq 2500 (2x100 bp) or NovaSeq (2x150 bp). From the authors' description of their analysis: Demultiplexing of reads and collapsing into UMI consensus sequences were performed with MIGEC, and V(D)J alignment was carried out with MiXCR. Vaccine-responding clonotypes were identified with edgeR using replicate PBMC samples, with FDR below 0.01 and a log2 fold change above 5 up to day 15 being required. Each bulk clonotype received a CD4 or CD8 identity based on whether the sequenced CD4 or CD8 repertoire contained that clonotype at higher abundance. The public reads were quality trimmed at Q25 with fastp and then assembled into clones with MiXCR by TCRdb, keeping productive beta chains. Under each unique CDR3 protein, matching rows form one entry showing the most common genes and DNA. The V and J calls and clone size are TCRdb's, not the authors'. The table for this sample lists 100,000 to 150,000 distinct CDR3 sequences; roughly 15% of them were counted only once. Approximately 39% of the sample is taken by the ten largest.

This clonotype has just a few counts. The clone's antigen remains unknown. Base qualities are missing; no much larger clone stands one base away. The label giving this sample's treatment or condition can be read as: live attenuated yellow fever vaccine strain. PBMCs were isolated from peripheral blood using a standard Ficoll-Paque protocol. Dynabeads CD4 and CD8 positive selection kits were used to isolate CD4 and CD8 T-cell fractions. RNA was extracted with TriZol from bulk PBMCs, CD4 and CD8 fractions, and dextramer-positive and dextramer-negative fractions. The clonotype was recovered from a young man who received the YFV17D yellow fever vaccine. Source: CD8+ T cells sorted from PBMCs, taken 5 days after the yellow fever booster vaccination. The sequence joins TRBV29-1 to TRBJ2-2; 9 bases in between match TRBD1. The CDR3 here reads CSVERTGDNTGELFF. The DNA sequence follows: TGCAGCGTCGAGAGGACAGGGGACAACACCGGGGAGCTGTTTTTT.